This T cell receptor beta chain is drawn from a study of T cell responses to AZD1222 COVID-19 vaccine (dated by TCRdb to 2020 to 2023). Looking at the study overall: AZD1222 recipients given second doses at about 4 weeks or at about 12 weeks were pooled, since spike-specific TCR depth and breadth were not found to differ between the two schedules. TCR sequencing covered fewer than 250 trial participants: 200 to 210 given two doses of AZD1222 and approximately 26 given two doses of MenACWY control vaccine. Trial participants were enrolled into age subgroups of 18-55, 56-69 and 70-plus years, which contained 148, 28 and 57 TCR-sequenced participants, respectively.

The CDR3 sequence holds 11 residues, the cysteine and phenylalanine included. Left in the record is the CDR3 DNA by itself, 33 bases read in frame from the first base. The germline V gene encodes CDR1 GTSNPN and CDR2 SVGIG (reference sequence). V and J are truncated by 4 bases and 5 bases respectively, leaving an intervening sequence of 8 bases. Results the study describes overall, beyond this receptor: Vaccine-associated CD4 TCRs spanned the whole spike protein, with dominant responses in regions 160-218 and 743-854. Conclusions about previously exposed vaccinees are limited because only five or six AZD1222 recipients were SARS-CoV-2 seropositive at baseline. Participants were mostly white British and included more females than males, and it was suggested by the authors that clonal diversity may have been underestimated. Because no day 14 peak-response samples were available, repertoires were characterized only after the peak T cell response. In the small 56-69-year group, the increase in depth fell short of significance, most likely because of low power. Reportedly, almost half of the unique spike-specific TCRs recognized epitopes lying outside the regions that are mutated in the B.1.351 and B.1.1.7 variants. After two AZD1222 doses, spike-specific TCR breadth and depth were significantly higher than at day 0 and than in MenACWY recipients.

A word on this clone: Its binding antigen is unknown. The input lacks base qualities; no much larger clone sits a single base away.

This specimen's time point label, interpreted: baseline before first vaccination. The vaccinee samples were drawn from two UK trials, COV001 and COV002, one of which was a single-blind randomized controlled phase 2/3 trial testing AZD1222 (ChAdOx1 nCoV-19) in healthy adults. For TCRbeta chain sequencing, PBMC samples were collected from trial participants at day 0 and at day 28 after the second dose. The CDR3 regions of human TCRbeta chains were analyzed by immunosequencing. As for the authors' bioinformatics: Repertoire TCRs were matched against a reference library of SARS-CoV-2-specific TCRs generated with the MIRA antigen-specificity platform. Breadth was defined as the fraction of unique TCRs that were SARS-CoV-2-associated. Depth was defined as the fraction of total T cells that were SARS-CoV-2-associated. Using the MIRA data, each spike-specific TCR was assigned both to the spike region to which the TCR was reactive and to a CD4 or CD8 class. Log10-transformed breadth and depth values were compared by one-way ANOVA with Sidak's multiple comparisons tests. TCRdb re-hosts the immuneACCESS table, in-frame sequences only. Its copies lack some clones; in the studies checked, an unresolved V gene accounts for under half of them, and the cause for the rest is not known. The V and J calls and clone size come from that table; D and trimming were worked out from the DNA. The sample records 150,000 or so clones, about 89% of which are singletons. Of the sample, approximately 1.6% falls within the top ten clones.

This sample comprised peripheral blood, obtained on day 0 of AZD1222 vaccination. The receptor's source is an adult in good health. The chain was built from TRBV30 and TRBJ2-5; no D gene call is confident. DNA sequence: TGTGCCTGGACAGGCGGTGAGACCCAGTACTTC. Translated, this is CAWTGGETQYF.